Listed below are T cell receptor beta chains from one sample, sequenced in a study of blood T cell repertoires in COVID-19. Assay used: immunoSEQ multiplex PCR; TCRdb lists only in-frame clones, some missing. The sample has under 300,000 clones; roughly 82% are singletons. Sequencing was done on a sample of peripheral blood. These receptors were taken from a woman at least 80 years old with active or convalescent COVID-19. Both conserved end residues are part of each CDR3. A D gene is named only where the DNA matches it firmly. Not every row has a clone size; where given, it reads once, few, many or a size class.

NA	TRBV6-1	TRBJ2-1	NA	15	TGTGCCAGCAGTTTTCTCGGCACAGGGGGGGATGAGCAGTTCTTC	CASSFLGTGGDEQFF
NA	TRBV13	TRBJ2-3	TRBD2	18	TGTGCCAGCAGCCCCGACCCCAGGCCGTGGCGGGAGTCAGATACGCAGTATTTT	CASSPDPRPWRESDTQYF
many	TRBV12-3/TRBV12-4	TRBJ2-7	TRBD1	13	TGTGCCAGCAGTTTGAGGGGGCTCTACGAGCAGTACTTC	CASSLRGLYEQYF
many	TRBV28	TRBJ2-7	NA	14	TGTGCCAGCAGTGTGACAGGGAGGACCTACGAGCAGTACTTC	CASSVTGRTYEQYF
NA	TRBV10-1	TRBJ2-1	TRBD2	14	TGCGCCAGCAGAGCGGGACCACTACCCAATGAGCAGTTCTTC	CASRAGPLPNEQFF
few	TRBV7-9	TRBJ2-7	NA	14	TGTGCCAGCAGCTTGAGGTCCTCGGCTTACGAGCAGTACTTC	CASSLRSSAYEQYF
NA	TRBV6-5	TRBJ1-2	NA	14	TGTGCCAGCAGCCCGGACGGGGGATCCTATGGCTACACCTTC	CASSPDGGSYGYTF
NA	TRBV18	TRBJ1-4	TRBD1	17	TGTGCCAGCTCACCGTACTCTTCCGGGACAGGGGATGAAAAACTGTTTTTT	CASSPYSSGTGDEKLFF
NA	TRBV4-1	TRBJ2-1	TRBD1	14	TGCGCCAGCAGCTCCCGGACAGGGGTCGGTGAGCAGTTCTTC	CASSSRTGVGEQFF
NA	TRBV12-3/TRBV12-4	TRBJ1-1	TRBD1	12	TGTGCCAGCAGTTCCACGACAGGGAAAGCTTTCTTT	CASSSTTGKAFF
NA	TRBV4-2	TRBJ1-2	TRBD1	18	TGTGCCAGCAGCCAAGATTACTCTGGGACAGGTTGGAGCTATGGCTACACCTTC	CASSQDYSGTGWSYGYTF
NA	TRBV6-4	TRBJ1-5	NA	14	TGTGCCAGCAGTGACTATGCGGGCGATCAGCCCCAGCATTTT	CASSDYAGDQPQHF
NA	TRBV18	TRBJ1-3	NA	14	TGTGCCAGTTACACCTCCGGGGGAAGAAACACCATATATTTT	CASYTSGGRNTIYF
once	TRBV29-1	TRBJ2-1	TRBD1	14	TGCAGCGTTGTGGGGGACAGATTGTTGGGTGAGCAGTTCTTC	CSVVGDRLLGEQFF
NA	TRBV4-2	TRBJ2-3	NA	17	TGTGCCAGCAGCCAAGATACCGGGGGGCTTAGCACAGATACGCAGTATTTT	CASSQDTGGLSTDTQYF
NA	TRBV7-2	TRBJ2-1	NA	14	TGTGCCAGCAGCTTACGATTCCTACACAATGAGCAGTTCTTC	CASSLRFLHNEQFF
NA	TRBV2	TRBJ1-5	TRBD1	14	TGTGCCAGCAGTGGGACAGGGAGGCGGCAGCCCCAGCATTTT	CASSGTGRRQPQHF
NA	TRBV20-1	TRBJ2-7	NA	11	TGCAGTGCTAGAAGGGCGGGCGAGCAGTACTTC	CSARRAGEQYF
NA	TRBV27	TRBJ1-6	NA	14	TGTGCCAGCAGTCTGTGGCAGGGTGGATCACCCCTCCACTTT	CASSLWQGGSPLHF
NA	TRBV18	TRBJ2-7	TRBD2	14	TGTGCCAGCTCGGTTACTAGCGGGAGTTACGAGCAGTACTTC	CASSVTSGSYEQYF
NA	TRBV9	TRBJ2-5	NA	15	TGTGCCAGCACCGCCGGGGTGGGGAGCAAAGAGACCCAGTACTTC	CASTAGVGSKETQYF
NA	TRBV3-1/TRBV3-2	TRBJ1-5	TRBD1	15	TGTGCCAGCAGCCATAGACAGGGCAGCAATCAGCCCCAGCATTTT	CASSHRQGSNQPQHF
NA	TRBV2	TRBJ2-7	NA	13	TGTGCCAGCAGTTGGACACGCTACTACGAGCAGTACTTC	CASSWTRYYEQYF
NA	TRBV2	TRBJ2-1	TRBD2	15	TGTGCCAGCAGGCCCACTAGCGGGGGGTACAATGAGCAGTTCTTC	CASRPTSGGYNEQFF
NA	TRBV27	TRBJ1-1	NA	14	TGTGCCAGCAGTTCAAAGACAGTGAACACTGAAGCTTTCTTT	CASSSKTVNTEAFF
NA	TRBV9	TRBJ1-1	NA	14	TGTGCCAGCAGCGTAGAACAGGGCCTCACTGAAGCTTTCTTT	CASSVEQGLTEAFF
NA	TRBV10-2	TRBJ2-5	TRBD2	17	TGCGCCAGCAGTGAGAAGGGAGCGGGGGGCAAACAAGAGACCCAGTACTTC	CASSEKGAGGKQETQYF
NA	TRBV5-1	TRBJ2-5	TRBD2	16	TGCGCCAGCAGCCCTACTTCGCGGGGGGGCCTAGAGACCCAGTACTTC	CASSPTSRGGLETQYF
NA	TRBV28	TRBJ2-7	NA	12	TGTGCCAGCAGTGAACAGGGCTACGAGCAGTACTTC	CASSEQGYEQYF
NA	TRBV19	TRBJ2-3	NA	15	TGTGCCAGTAGTGAGGATCGGGTTCGATCAGATACGCAGTATTTT	CASSEDRVRSDTQYF
NA	TRBV28	TRBJ1-3	TRBD1	14	TGTGCCAGCACCGCACAGGGGGCAGGGAACACCATATATTTT	CASTAQGAGNTIYF
NA	TRBV30	TRBJ1-2	NA	15	TGTGCCTGGAGTCCGCGGAGAAGAACAAACTATGGCTACACCTTC	CAWSPRRRTNYGYTF
NA	TRBV5-1	TRBJ2-1	TRBD1	16	TGCGCCAGCAGCTTGGCGGGGACAGGGACTGCCAATGAGCAGTTCTTC	CASSLAGTGTANEQFF
NA	TRBV7-2	TRBJ1-1	NA	13	TGTGCCAGCAGCCGTACTGCGGGATTTGAGGCTTTCTTT	CASSRTAGFEAFF
NA	TRBV2	TRBJ1-5	NA	14	TGTGCCAGCAGTGAATCCATGGGCCTTCAGCCCCAGCATTTT	CASSESMGLQPQHF
NA	TRBV7-2	TRBJ2-5	NA	14	TGTGCCAGCAGCTCCACAGGGCTTCAAGAGACCCAGTACTTC	CASSSTGLQETQYF
NA	TRBV29-1	TRBJ2-1	TRBD1	18	TGCAGCGTTGAGGGACAGGGGGTGGCGGGGATCTCCTACAATGAGCAGTTCTTC	CSVEGQGVAGISYNEQFF
NA	TRBV4-2	TRBJ2-5	TRBD2	16	TGTGCCAGCAGCCAAGCGGCGGGGGGGAATTTAGAGACCCAGTACTTC	CASSQAAGGNLETQYF
NA	TRBV6-5	TRBJ1-1	TRBD1	14	TGTGCCAGCAGGGGGGACAGGGGGGCCTTGGAAGCTTTCTTT	CASRGDRGALEAFF
NA	TRBV5-1	TRBJ2-3	NA	13	TGCGCCAGCAGCTTTCAGGGGTCAGATACGCAGTATTTT	CASSFQGSDTQYF
NA	TRBV28	TRBJ2-2	TRBD1	17	TGTGCCAGCAGGCCTCAGACCGGGACAGAGAACACCGGGGAGCTGTTTTTT	CASRPQTGTENTGELFF
NA	TRBV5-1	TRBJ2-3	TRBD2	16	TGCGCCAGCAGCATAGGACTAGCGGAGTTCACAGATACGCAGTATTTT	CASSIGLAEFTDTQYF
NA	TRBV7-9	TRBJ2-7	TRBD1	13	TGTGCCAGCAGCCGGGGACAGGGTAGCGAGCAGTACTTC	CASSRGQGSEQYF
once	TRBV7-7	TRBJ2-7	NA	13	TGTGCCAGCAGCTTAGACAGCTCCTACGAGCAGTACTTC	CASSLDSSYEQYF
NA	TRBV12-3/TRBV12-4	TRBJ1-1	TRBD1	13	TGTGCCAGCAGTCCACAGGGGGGTACTGAAGCTTTCTTT	CASSPQGGTEAFF
NA	TRBV19	TRBJ2-7	TRBD1	14	TGTGCCAGTAGTGTGGGACAGGGAGCCTACGAGCAGTACTTC	CASSVGQGAYEQYF
NA	TRBV10-3	TRBJ1-2	TRBD1	13	TGTGCCATCAGGGAACAGGGGGCGGATGGCTACACCTTC	CAIREQGADGYTF
NA	TRBV30	TRBJ1-5	NA	15	TGTGCCTGGAGTGTTCGGGGGGTGGGCAATCAGCCCCAGCATTTT	CAWSVRGVGNQPQHF
NA	TRBV19	TRBJ2-1	TRBD2	15	TGTGCCAGTAGTATTTCTAGCGGGGGGAACAATGAGCAGTTCTTC	CASSISSGGNNEQFF
NA	TRBV11-2	TRBJ2-7	TRBD1	17	TGTGCCAGCAGCTACCCCTTCTCGGGACAGGGGGCACGGGAGCAGTACTTC	CASSYPFSGQGAREQYF
once	TRBV20-1	TRBJ1-2	NA	10	TGCAGTGTATTTTCAGTTGGCTACACCTTC	CSVFSVGYTF
NA	TRBV12-5	TRBJ2-4	NA	13	TGTGCTAGCGCCCTAACAGGGGAGGACATTCAGTACTTC	CASALTGEDIQYF
NA	TRBV20-1	TRBJ1-2	TRBD1	13	TGCAGTGCTAGTGTAGGACAGGACTATGGCTACACCTTC	CSASVGQDYGYTF
NA	TRBV9	TRBJ2-7	TRBD1	14	TGTGCCAGCAGCGTAACCGGGACAGGGACCGAGCAGTACTTC	CASSVTGTGTEQYF
NA	TRBV2	TRBJ1-5	TRBD1	15	TGTGCCAGCAGTGAGTGGGACAGCAGCAATCAGCCCCAGCATTTT	CASSEWDSSNQPQHF
NA	TRBV20-1	TRBJ1-1	NA	15	TGCAGTGCTAGTAATTTTGCGGGGCTTAACACTGAAGCTTTCTTT	CSASNFAGLNTEAFF
NA	TRBV3-1/TRBV3-2	TRBJ2-7	TRBD2	15	TGTGCCAGCGCCCCCACTAGCGCCACCCCCTACGAGCAGTACTTC	CASAPTSATPYEQYF
once	TRBV4-2	TRBJ1-2	TRBD1	13	TGTGCCAGCAGCCAAGCACAGGGGTCTGGCTACACCTTC	CASSQAQGSGYTF
NA	TRBV3-1/TRBV3-2	TRBJ2-5	TRBD2	16	TGTGCCAGCAGCCAAGTTTTTAGCGGGGGGGAAGAGACCCAGTACTTC	CASSQVFSGGEETQYF
NA	TRBV6-1	TRBJ1-4	NA	16	TGTGCCAGCAGTGAATACTTACCATCTACTCCGAAAAAACTGTTTTTT	CASSEYLPSTPKKLFF